This section outlines one TCR beta chain sequence together with its context. The CDR3 sequence is 12 residues long. The germline CDR1 and CDR2 sequences are SGHRS and YFSETQ. V lost 0 bases, J lost 6 bases, and 4 bases lay in between. The data are from a study of blood T cell repertoires in COVID-19. On the study more broadly: Donors in the United States, Italy and Spain gave samples during acute or convalescent COVID-19.

The protocol was immunoSEQ multiplex PCR, while the TCRdb copy is restricted to in-frame clones and leaves out a portion. This sample has over 200,000 clones, with around nine tenths found just once. The participants were between about 18 and 90 years old and came from roughly 25 US areas. Clinical histories supplied by participants themselves formed the basis of cohort assignment. For recovered donors of Cohort 3, there were two negative PCRs, clearance, or symptom resolution. This chain links TRBV5-1 with TRBJ2-1; D remains unclear. This receptor was taken from a man aged 30-40 years who had recovered from COVID-19. Sequenced input: PBMCs or T cells enriched from blood (not recorded which). CDR3 protein: CASSLGSNEQFF. CDR3 in DNA: TGCGCCAGCAGCTTGGGGAGCAATGAGCAGTTCTTC.